These T cell receptor beta chains were read from a single sample in a study of blood T cell repertoires in COVID-19. Some clones are missing from TCRdb's copy, which holds only in-frame ones; the method was immunoSEQ multiplex PCR. The repertoire has roughly 100,000 clones, about 87% of them found once; the top ten carry approximately 15%. The sequenced sample was peripheral blood. Source of these receptors: a man over 45 with acute or convalescent COVID-19. Both conserved end residues are part of each CDR3. The D gene is left open where the match is weak. Some rows have no size entry. The others give once, few or many, or a class for an expanded clone.

CDR3nt: TGTGCCATCAGTGAGTCGGGACAGGGCTCCTATGGCTACACCTTC; CDR3aa: CAISESGQGSYGYTF; j_gene: TRBJ1-2; d_gene: TRBD1; v_gene: TRBV10-3; abundance: NA
CDR3nt: TGTGCCAGTAGGGGGACAGGGGCGAGTAATGAGCAGTTCTTC; CDR3aa: CASRGTGASNEQFF; j_gene: TRBJ2-1; d_gene: TRBD1; v_gene: TRBV19; abundance: NA
CDR3nt: TGCGCCAGCAGTGATGGGCAGGGCTATGGCTACACCTTC; CDR3aa: CASSDGQGYGYTF; j_gene: TRBJ1-2; d_gene: NA; v_gene: TRBV10-2; abundance: once
CDR3nt: TGTGCCAGCAGCTTTAGCGGGCAGGCAGATACGCAGTATTTT; CDR3aa: CASSFSGQADTQYF; j_gene: TRBJ2-3; d_gene: TRBD2; v_gene: TRBV5-5; abundance: NA
CDR3nt: TGTGCCAGCAGTTTCGACAGCTACGAGCAGTACTTC; CDR3aa: CASSFDSYEQYF; j_gene: TRBJ2-7; d_gene: NA; v_gene: TRBV28; abundance: NA
CDR3nt: TGTGCCAGCAGTCCAGGGACAGGGTATGGCTACACCTTC; CDR3aa: CASSPGTGYGYTF; j_gene: TRBJ1-2; d_gene: TRBD1; v_gene: TRBV12-3/TRBV12-4; abundance: NA
CDR3nt: TGTGCCAGCGCCCCCGGGACAGGGTATGGAAACACCATATATTTT; CDR3aa: CASAPGTGYGNTIYF; j_gene: TRBJ1-3; d_gene: TRBD1; v_gene: TRBV16; abundance: NA
CDR3nt: TGTGCCAGCAGCTGGAAGACTAGCGGGAGAGGTCAAGAGACCCAGTACTTC; CDR3aa: CASSWKTSGRGQETQYF; j_gene: TRBJ2-5; d_gene: TRBD2; v_gene: TRBV7-9; abundance: NA
CDR3nt: TGCGCCAGCAGCCAAGATCTGGGGACAAACTCTGGAAACACCATATATTTT; CDR3aa: CASSQDLGTNSGNTIYF; j_gene: TRBJ1-3; d_gene: NA; v_gene: TRBV4-1; abundance: NA
CDR3nt: TGCGCCAGCAGCCAAGAGGCTAGTTCCTACAATGAGCAGTTCTTC; CDR3aa: CASSQEASSYNEQFF; j_gene: TRBJ2-1; d_gene: NA; v_gene: TRBV4-1; abundance: NA
CDR3nt: TGTGCCAGCAGCTTTCCGACTAGCGGGGTAAACACCGGGGAGCTGTTTTTT; CDR3aa: CASSFPTSGVNTGELFF; j_gene: TRBJ2-2; d_gene: TRBD2; v_gene: TRBV5-4; abundance: NA
CDR3nt: TGTGCCAGCAGCTTAGCTGCAACAGGGAAATACACAGATACGCAGTATTTT; CDR3aa: CASSLAATGKYTDTQYF; j_gene: TRBJ2-3; d_gene: NA; v_gene: TRBV7-2; abundance: NA
CDR3nt: TGTGCCAGCAGCATGACAGGGGGCGCGATTCGGACCCAGTACTTC; CDR3aa: CASSMTGGAIRTQYF; j_gene: TRBJ2-5; d_gene: TRBD1; v_gene: TRBV5-6; abundance: NA
CDR3nt: TGTGCCAGCACTCGGGACAGTCGGTCACCCCTCCACTTT; CDR3aa: CASTRDSRSPLHF; j_gene: TRBJ1-6; d_gene: TRBD1; v_gene: TRBV27; abundance: NA
CDR3nt: TGCGCCAGCAGCACGTACGGACTAGCGGATAACAATGAGCAGTTCTTC; CDR3aa: CASSTYGLADNNEQFF; j_gene: TRBJ2-1; d_gene: TRBD2; v_gene: TRBV4-1; abundance: NA
CDR3nt: TGTGCCAGCAGTTTATCGGGGGGTTTTCTTTACGAGCAGTACTTC; CDR3aa: CASSLSGGFLYEQYF; j_gene: TRBJ2-7; d_gene: NA; v_gene: TRBV27; abundance: NA
CDR3nt: TGTGCCTGGGGACTAGCGGGAACCTACGAGCAGTACTTC; CDR3aa: CAWGLAGTYEQYF; j_gene: TRBJ2-7; d_gene: TRBD2; v_gene: TRBV30; abundance: NA
CDR3nt: TGTGCCAGCTCACTCCCCGGGACCCAGTACTTC; CDR3aa: CASSLPGTQYF; j_gene: TRBJ2-5; d_gene: NA; v_gene: TRBV18; abundance: NA
CDR3nt: TGTGCCAGCTCCCGAGATTTCTCCGGGATTTCCAATGAGCAGTTCTTC; CDR3aa: CASSRDFSGISNEQFF; j_gene: TRBJ2-1; d_gene: NA; v_gene: TRBV18; abundance: NA
CDR3nt: TGTGCCAGCAGCCGAGGGCTGACCGAAGAGACCCAGTACTTC; CDR3aa: CASSRGLTEETQYF; j_gene: TRBJ2-5; d_gene: NA; v_gene: TRBV3-1/TRBV3-2; abundance: NA
CDR3nt: TGTGCCAGCAGCTTTTATACAGGGTATAATTCACCCCTCCACTTT; CDR3aa: CASSFYTGYNSPLHF; j_gene: TRBJ1-6; d_gene: NA; v_gene: TRBV7-9; abundance: few
CDR3nt: TGTGCCAGCAGCGCTTGGACTAGCGGGAGGGGGACCCAGTACTTC; CDR3aa: CASSAWTSGRGTQYF; j_gene: TRBJ2-5; d_gene: TRBD2; v_gene: TRBV11-2; abundance: NA
CDR3nt: TGTGCCAGCAGTTTAAGGAGGGGACTAGCGGGAGTCGCAGATGAGCAGTTCTTC; CDR3aa: CASSLRRGLAGVADEQFF; j_gene: TRBJ2-1; d_gene: TRBD2; v_gene: TRBV27; abundance: NA
CDR3nt: TGTGCCAGCAGCCTAGGGCCAATCAGGGAGCTGTTTTTT; CDR3aa: CASSLGPIRELFF; j_gene: TRBJ2-2; d_gene: NA; v_gene: TRBV11-3; abundance: NA
CDR3nt: TGTGCCAGCAGCTTGGCCCTAGGACAGGGGGTATACGAGCAGTACTTC; CDR3aa: CASSLALGQGVYEQYF; j_gene: TRBJ2-7; d_gene: TRBD1; v_gene: TRBV5-4; abundance: once
CDR3nt: TGTGCCAGCAGCCCACTGAGGGGGGGATCCAATGAGCAGTTCTTC; CDR3aa: CASSPLRGGSNEQFF; j_gene: TRBJ2-1; d_gene: NA; v_gene: TRBV3-1/TRBV3-2; abundance: few
CDR3nt: TGTGCCAGCAGTGTGGACAGGTTAGCGGGGAATGAAAAACTGTTTTTT; CDR3aa: CASSVDRLAGNEKLFF; j_gene: TRBJ1-4; d_gene: TRBD1; v_gene: TRBV6-1; abundance: NA
CDR3nt: TGTGCCAGCGGCAGGGACACTGAAGCTTTCTTT; CDR3aa: CASGRDTEAFF; j_gene: TRBJ1-1; d_gene: NA; v_gene: TRBV9; abundance: NA
CDR3nt: TGTGCCATCATGAGAGCGGGAGGGCCCCAAGAGACCCAGTACTTC; CDR3aa: CAIMRAGGPQETQYF; j_gene: TRBJ2-5; d_gene: TRBD2; v_gene: TRBV10-3; abundance: once
CDR3nt: TGTGCCAGCAGTGGACAGGCACACCCTAGCACAGATACGCAGTATTTT; CDR3aa: CASSGQAHPSTDTQYF; j_gene: TRBJ2-3; d_gene: NA; v_gene: TRBV2; abundance: once
CDR3nt: TGTGCCAGCAGCGTGGGGACTAGCGGTATCTACGAGCAGTACTTC; CDR3aa: CASSVGTSGIYEQYF; j_gene: TRBJ2-7; d_gene: TRBD2; v_gene: TRBV9; abundance: NA
CDR3nt: TGTGCCAGCAGTGAAGTGGCTAGCGGGGCCTCCTACGAGCAGTACTTC; CDR3aa: CASSEVASGASYEQYF; j_gene: TRBJ2-7; d_gene: TRBD2; v_gene: TRBV6-1; abundance: NA
CDR3nt: TGTGCCAGCAGCCTCAGGGTTCCCGGGGAGCTGTTTTTT; CDR3aa: CASSLRVPGELFF; j_gene: TRBJ2-2; d_gene: NA; v_gene: TRBV11-2; abundance: once
CDR3nt: TGTGCCAGTAGTACCGCGGGGAGAACAGAAAAACTGTTTTTT; CDR3aa: CASSTAGRTEKLFF; j_gene: TRBJ1-4; d_gene: NA; v_gene: TRBV19; abundance: once
CDR3nt: TGTGCCAGCAGCTTTGATACGGGACTAGCGGGTTGGGATTTT; CDR3aa: CASSFDTGLAGWDF; j_gene: TRBJ2-3; d_gene: TRBD2; v_gene: TRBV7-9; abundance: few
CDR3nt: TGTGCCAGTAGTATCCCGGACAGGGTAGCTGGAAACACCATATATTTT; CDR3aa: CASSIPDRVAGNTIYF; j_gene: TRBJ1-3; d_gene: TRBD1; v_gene: TRBV19; abundance: NA
CDR3nt: TGTGCCAGCAGCGTAGGAAGCGGACTAGACGACAATGAGCAGTTCTTC; CDR3aa: CASSVGSGLDDNEQFF; j_gene: TRBJ2-1; d_gene: TRBD2; v_gene: TRBV9; abundance: NA
CDR3nt: TGTGCCAGCAGTTACCCTGGACAGGGGGGAAGAGCTTTCTTT; CDR3aa: CASSYPGQGGRAFF; j_gene: TRBJ1-1; d_gene: TRBD1; v_gene: TRBV6-5; abundance: NA
CDR3nt: TGTGCCAGCAGTTCTCGGGGCAATCAGCCCCAGCATTTT; CDR3aa: CASSSRGNQPQHF; j_gene: TRBJ1-5; d_gene: NA; v_gene: TRBV27; abundance: many
CDR3nt: TGCAGTGCTAGTGGACTAGCGGCTACAGATACGCAGTATTTT; CDR3aa: CSASGLAATDTQYF; j_gene: TRBJ2-3; d_gene: TRBD2; v_gene: TRBV20-1; abundance: NA
CDR3nt: TGTGCCAGTAGTATAGGGTGGAGGGGGCGCAGCCGGGCCGGGGAGCTGTTTTTT; CDR3aa: CASSIGWRGRSRAGELFF; j_gene: TRBJ2-2; d_gene: NA; v_gene: TRBV19; abundance: once
CDR3nt: TGCGCCAGCAGTGCAAGCGGGGCCTCCTACGAGCAGTACTTC; CDR3aa: CASSASGASYEQYF; j_gene: TRBJ2-7; d_gene: TRBD2; v_gene: TRBV10-1; abundance: NA
CDR3nt: TGTGCCAGCAGCTTATGGACAGGGGTGTACGAGCAGTACTTC; CDR3aa: CASSLWTGVYEQYF; j_gene: TRBJ2-7; d_gene: TRBD1; v_gene: TRBV5-6; abundance: NA
CDR3nt: TGTGCCACCAGTGATCCCCGGACAGGGGACTACGAGCAGTACTTC; CDR3aa: CATSDPRTGDYEQYF; j_gene: TRBJ2-7; d_gene: TRBD1; v_gene: TRBV24-1; abundance: NA
CDR3nt: TGTGCTAGTGGTTTGGTATGGATTAGTTTCGAGCGGACCTCCTACAATGAGCAGTTCTTC; CDR3aa: CASGLVWISFERTSYNEQFF; j_gene: TRBJ2-1; d_gene: NA; v_gene: TRBV12-5; abundance: NA
CDR3nt: TGCGCCAGCAGCCTAGGGACAACTAGCACAGATACGCAGTATTTT; CDR3aa: CASSLGTTSTDTQYF; j_gene: TRBJ2-3; d_gene: NA; v_gene: TRBV5-1; abundance: NA
CDR3nt: TGCAGTGCGAGTCGGGATCCCTACGAGCAGTACTTC; CDR3aa: CSASRDPYEQYF; j_gene: TRBJ2-7; d_gene: NA; v_gene: TRBV20-1; abundance: NA
CDR3nt: TGTGCCAGCAGTTTAAGGGAGAGTCAGCCCCAGCATTTT; CDR3aa: CASSLRESQPQHF; j_gene: TRBJ1-5; d_gene: NA; v_gene: TRBV12-3/TRBV12-4; abundance: NA
CDR3nt: TGTGCCAGTGGACCTGAAAGAAGGGGGCCCTACACCTTC; CDR3aa: CASGPERRGPYTF; j_gene: TRBJ1-2; d_gene: TRBD1; v_gene: TRBV19; abundance: NA
CDR3nt: TGTGCCAGCAGCCCCCCTGGTAGCGGGAGGGCCTGGGAGCAGTTCTTC; CDR3aa: CASSPPGSGRAWEQFF; j_gene: TRBJ2-1; d_gene: TRBD2; v_gene: TRBV11-3; abundance: NA
CDR3nt: TGTGCCAGCAGCTTAGGGACTAGCGGGACAGGCGAGCAGTTCTTC; CDR3aa: CASSLGTSGTGEQFF; j_gene: TRBJ2-1; d_gene: TRBD2; v_gene: TRBV7-9; abundance: NA